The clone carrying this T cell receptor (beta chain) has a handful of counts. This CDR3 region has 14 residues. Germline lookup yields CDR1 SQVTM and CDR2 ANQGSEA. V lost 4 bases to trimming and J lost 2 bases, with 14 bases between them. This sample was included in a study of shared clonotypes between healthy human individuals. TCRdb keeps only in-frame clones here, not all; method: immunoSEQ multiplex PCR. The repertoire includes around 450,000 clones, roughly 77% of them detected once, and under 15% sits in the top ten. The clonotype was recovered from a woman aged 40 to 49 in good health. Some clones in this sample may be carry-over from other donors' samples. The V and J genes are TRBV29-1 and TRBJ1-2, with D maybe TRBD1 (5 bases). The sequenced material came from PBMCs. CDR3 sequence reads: CSVVGDDRNYGYTF. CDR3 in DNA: TGCAGCGTTGTGGGGGATGACCGAAACTATGGCTACACCTTC.